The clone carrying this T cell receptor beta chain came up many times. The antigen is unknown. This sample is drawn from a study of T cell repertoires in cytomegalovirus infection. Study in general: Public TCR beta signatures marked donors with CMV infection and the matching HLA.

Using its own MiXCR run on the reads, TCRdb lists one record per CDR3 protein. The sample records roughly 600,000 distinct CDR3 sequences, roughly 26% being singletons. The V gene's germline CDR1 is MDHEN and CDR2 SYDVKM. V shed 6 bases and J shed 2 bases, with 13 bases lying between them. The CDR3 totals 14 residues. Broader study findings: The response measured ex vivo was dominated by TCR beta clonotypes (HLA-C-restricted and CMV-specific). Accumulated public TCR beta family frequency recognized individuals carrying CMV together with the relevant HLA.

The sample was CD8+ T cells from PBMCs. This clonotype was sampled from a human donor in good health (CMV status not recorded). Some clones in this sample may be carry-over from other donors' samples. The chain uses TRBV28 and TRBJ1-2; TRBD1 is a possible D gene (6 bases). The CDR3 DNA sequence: TGTGCCAGCAGCCGACAGGCCCACAACTATGGCTACACCTTC. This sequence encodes CASSRQAHNYGYTF.